The 27 T cell receptor beta chains reported below all come from one sample, sequenced in a study of cytomegalovirus exposure and HLA in healthy donors. Profiling relied on immunoSEQ multiplex PCR, and the TCRdb table lists in-frame clones only, not all of them. The sample lists roughly 250,000 clones; around 86% were seen once. The sample was PBMCs. Receptors were obtained from a woman aged 30 to 39 in good health and CMV-seropositive.

The chain uses TRBV29-1 and TRBJ1-2; D gene unclear. The CDR3 runs 11 residues. Trimming took 4 bases from V and 2 from J, leaving 5 bases between them. CDR1 SQVTM and CDR2 ANQGSEA come from the germline V gene. CDR3 amino acids: CSVAENYGYTF. The CDR3 DNA reads as TGCAGCGTTGCCGAGAACTATGGCTACACCTTC.

V gene TRBV7-9 combines with J gene TRBJ2-5; 14 positions agree with TRBD2. Trimming took 5 bases from V and 5 from J; bases not matched to a gene: 7. The CDR3 is 16 amino acids. Germline CDR1 is SEHNR and CDR2 is FQNEAQ (reference sequence). The CDR3 DNA is TGTGCCAGCAGCCCGGGACTAGCGGGAGTCGTGGAGACCCAGTACTTC. It encodes CASSPGLAGVVETQYF.

V and J are TRBV18 and TRBJ1-1; D unclear. The germline gives CDR1 KGHSH, CDR2 LQKENI. The CDR3 runs 14 residues. Trimming stripped 2 bases from V and 2 bases from J, with 9 bases between. The CDR3 bases are TGTGCCAGCTCACCAGCGGTCGATAACACTGAAGCTTTCTTT. This gives the protein CASSPAVDNTEAFF.

The chain is built from TRBV7-2 and TRBJ2-7; D possibly corresponds to TRBD1 (6 bases). The V end lost 3 bases, the J end lost 2 bases, and 14 bases lay between the germline ends. This CDR3 has 15 amino acids. Germline assignment: CDR1 SGHTA and CDR2 FQGNSA. CDR3 DNA sequence: TGTGCCAGCAGCTTGTCCGGGACAATAACCTACGAGCAGTACTTC. Translated, it gives CASSLSGTITYEQYF.

The chain joins TRBV6-1 to TRBJ1-2; 9 bases agree with TRBD1. The length of the CDR3 is 15 residues. V lost 10 bases to trimming and J lost 5 bases; unmatched junction nucleotides: 14. Germline CDR1 MNHNS, CDR2 SASEGT. CDR3 sequence (DNA): TGTGCCACCCCGGGACAGGGCGAATCTCCTTATGGCTACACCTTC. Its translation: CATPGQGESPYGYTF.

This CDR3 is CASSLDYVVDTQYF. As DNA, the CDR3 is TGTGCCAGCAGCTTAGACTACGTTGTAGATACGCAGTATTTT. The V gene is TRBV11-2, the J gene TRBJ2-3; no clear D gene. The V end lost 0 bases, the J end lost 5 bases, and 9 bases lay between the germline ends. This CDR3 contains 14 residues. CDR1 and CDR2 (germline): SGHAT, FQNNGV.

The CDR3 DNA is TGTGCCACCAGCAGAGAGCTACAGGGGGCCTACGAGCAGTACTTC. Protein sequence: CATSRELQGAYEQYF. The gene calls are TRBV15 and TRBJ2-7; 8 bases fit TRBD1. Per germline, CDR1 LNHNV and CDR2 YYDKDF (reference sequence). J was trimmed by 2 bases and V by 0 bases; bases with no gene match: 3. CDR3 length: 15 amino acids.

This clone was counted between two and nine times. The chain joins TRBV7-6 to TRBJ2-1; TRBD2 matches at 10 bases. Germline trimming cut 5 bases from V and 9 bases from J; bases unmatched to any gene: 10. The CDR3 is 15 amino acids. Germline V lookup: CDR1 SGHVS, CDR2 FNYEAQ. The CDR3 DNA is TGTGCCAGCAGCCGCGTCCTAGCGGGAGTGGGTGAGCAGTTCTTC. Translation: CASSRVLAGVGEQFF. Combining the CDR3 with reference TRBV7-6 and TRBJ2-1 gives the whole variable domain GAGVSQSPRYKVTKRGQDVALRCDPISGHVSLYWYRQALGQGPEFLTYFNYEAQQDKSGLPNDRFSAERPEGSISTLTIQRTEQRDSAMYRCASSRVLAGVGEQFFGPGTRLTVL.

The rearrangement uses TRBV16 and TRBJ2-7; D gene unclear. This CDR3 region has 14 residues. Trimming pared 1 base from V and 5 bases from J, leaving 12 bases between. In germline, CDR1 is KGHSY, CDR2 FQNENV. Here the CDR3 reads CASSQLGSEDEQYF. CDR3 DNA: TGTGCCAGCAGCCAATTAGGCAGCGAGGACGAGCAGTACTTC.

The CDR3 DNA sequence: TGTGCCTGGAGTGGCAGGGGGCGCCTGGGCACTGAAGCTTTCTTT. Translated, it gives CAWSGRGRLGTEAFF. The rearrangement uses TRBV30 and TRBJ1-1; TRBD1 matches at 8 bases. Per germline, CDR1 GTSNPN and CDR2 SVGIG (reference sequence). Trimming removed 1 base from V and 4 bases from J; junction bases left unmatched: 8. CDR3 size: 15 residues.

The rearrangement joins TRBV5-6 to TRBJ2-2; unclear D gene. The CDR3 contains 13 residues. Germline CDR1 SGHDT, CDR2 YYEEEE. V was shortened by 0 bases and J by 7 bases, with 7 bases between the two germline ends. CDR3 loop: CASSLARGGELFF. CDR3 sequence (DNA): TGTGCCAGCAGCTTGGCAAGAGGCGGGGAGCTGTTTTTT.

V and J are TRBV28 and TRBJ2-1, with D uncertain. CDR1 MDHEN and CDR2 SYDVKM come from the germline V gene. CDR3 length equals 16 residues. Trimming took 6 bases from V and 0 from J, leaving 15 bases between them. The CDR3 region has the DNA TGTGCCAGCAGAAAGTACTTACCTAGCTCCTACAATGAGCAGTTCTTC. Protein sequence: CASRKYLPSSYNEQFF.

The V call is TRBV21-1, the J call TRBJ2-7; TRBD1 is the table's D call, not checked against the DNA. TRBV21-1 is a documented pseudogene. This CDR3 has 12 amino acids. The CDR3 DNA reads TGTGCCAGCAGCGAACACACCTACGAGCAGTACTTC. Residues: CASSEHTYEQYF.

The sample holds one count of this clone. The rearrangement joins TRBV5-8 to TRBJ2-3; TRBD1 matches at 8 bases. Germline values: CDR1 SGHTS, CDR2 YDEGEE. V was clipped by 2 bases and J by 10 bases; unmatched bases: 6. The CDR3 totals 13 residues. This CDR3 reads CASSFPLGQAQYF. The DNA for the CDR3 is TGTGCCAGCAGCTTTCCCTTGGGACAGGCGCAGTATTTT.

This sequence joins TRBV4-1 and TRBJ2-1; D might be TRBD2 (6 bases). The CDR3 length is 17 residues. From germline, CDR1 is MGHRA and CDR2 YSYEKL. Trimming shortened V by 2 bases and J by 0 bases, and 14 bases separated the two germline ends. The CDR3 coding sequence is TGCGCCAGCAGCCAAACGGGGCGGGGAAGCTCCTACAATGAGCAGTTCTTC. This sequence encodes CASSQTGRGSSYNEQFF.

This clone was counted only a few times. V and J are TRBV7-6 and TRBJ1-1; the D gene is possibly TRBD1 (5 bases). The CDR3 length is 14 residues. Trimming removed 4 bases from V and 1 base from J, with 10 bases in between. From germline, CDR1 is SGHVS and CDR2 FNYEAQ. In nucleotides, the CDR3 is TGTGCCAGCAGCTCACGGACACCGAACACTGAAGCTTTCTTT. This translates into CASSSRTPNTEAFF.

This clone appeared a few times. The chain recombines TRBV28 with TRBJ1-1; 7 bases line up with TRBD1. CDR1 is MDHEN and CDR2 is SYDVKM in the germline V gene. The ends lost 7 bases at V and 1 base at J; junction bases unmatched: 3. This CDR3 is built from 13 residues. CDR3 loop: CASKRQGNTEAFF. In DNA form, the CDR3 reads TGTGCCAGCAAAAGACAGGGGAACACTGAAGCTTTCTTT.

The chain couples TRBV5-4 to TRBJ2-7, with 9 bases fitting TRBD2. Germline V lookup: CDR1 SGHNT, CDR2 YYREEE (reference sequence). With 2 bases clipped from V and 4 bases from J, the junction kept 10 bases outside the gene matches. This CDR3 region has 16 residues. The CDR3 reads CASSLVPGAGGYEQYF. The CDR3 DNA follows: TGTGCCAGCAGCTTAGTGCCGGGAGCGGGGGGTTACGAGCAGTACTTC.

Here the CDR3 reads CATQVGRKNIQYF. The CDR3 DNA sequence: TGTGCAACACAGGTCGGGAGAAAAAACATTCAGTACTTC. The chain links TRBV2 to TRBJ2-4, with a possible D match to TRBD2 (6 bases). Germline V gene data show CDR1 as SNHLY and CDR2 as FYNNEI. The CDR3 length is 13 residues.

This chain joins TRBV19 and TRBJ2-7, with TRBD1 as a possible D gene (5 bases). Trimming cost V 1 base and J 4 bases, with 8 bases left between them. The CDR3 runs to 13 residues. CDR1 and CDR2 (germline): LNHDA, SQIVND (reference sequence). The CDR3 loop is CASSIVKGYEQYF. CDR3 nucleotides: TGTGCCAGTAGTATAGTTAAGGGGTACGAGCAGTACTTC. The full variable domain, its missing parts supplied by reference TRBV19 and TRBJ2-7, is DGGITQSPKYLFRKEGQNVTLSCEQNLNHDAMYWYRQDPGQGLRLIYYSQIVNDFQKGDIAEGYSVSREKKESFPLTVTSAQKNPTAFYLCASSIVKGYEQYFGPGTRLTVT.

This clone was detected once. The chain joins TRBV19 to TRBJ2-1; 8 nucleotides agree with TRBD2. Germline V CDR1 and CDR2: LNHDA, SQIVND (reference sequence). CDR3 length: 15 residues. V shed 3 bases, J shed 9 bases, and the junction held 10 bases outside the gene matches. CDR3 bases: TGTGCCAGTAGTATCCTACCGGGAGGGATAGGTGAGCAGTTCTTC. This translates into CASSILPGGIGEQFF.

The rearrangement joins TRBV2 to TRBJ2-3, with D tentatively TRBD1 (6 bases). The CDR3 is made up of 13 amino acids. In germline, CDR1 is SNHLY, CDR2 FYNNEI. V lost 1 base and J 5 bases, leaving 7 bases between the germline ends. CDR3 sequence (DNA): TGTGCCAGCAGTGAAGTGACAGGAGATACGCAGTATTTT. As protein: CASSEVTGDTQYF.

The chain combines TRBV27 with TRBJ1-1, with 7 positions matching TRBD1. The CDR3 length is 15 residues. V lost 4 bases and J lost 4; bases outside the gene matches: 9. CDR1 and CDR2 (germline): MNHEY, SMNVEV (reference sequence). Here the CDR3 reads CASSSPGQSITEAFF. For the CDR3, the DNA is TGTGCCAGCAGTTCACCGGGACAGTCGATCACTGAAGCTTTCTTT.

The DNA of the CDR3 is TGTGCCAGCAGTTTCGGACTAGGGTCGTCGAATGAGCAGTTCTTC. This codes for CASSFGLGSSNEQFF. The chain links TRBV27 to TRBJ2-1, with 7 bases fitting TRBD2. Germline CDR1 reads MNHEY; CDR2 reads SMNVEV (reference sequence). This CDR3 is built from 15 residues. Trimming removed 3 bases from V and 7 bases from J; junction bases left unmatched: 9.

The chain has TRBV30 and TRBJ2-7; 10 bases are shared with TRBD2. J lost 5 bases, V lost 0 bases, and 1 base had no gene match. The length of the CDR3 is 13 residues. The germline V gene has CDR1 GTSNPN and CDR2 SVGIG (reference sequence). CDR3 nucleotide sequence: TGTGCCTGGAGTGTGAGCGGGAGGGACGAGCAGTACTTC. Protein sequence: CAWSVSGRDEQYF.

The chain uses TRBV19 and TRBJ1-5; TRBD1 is a possible D gene (6 bases). Germline CDR1 is LNHDA and CDR2 is SQIVND (reference sequence). Trimming removed 4 bases from V and 15 bases from J, with 22 bases in between. The CDR3 sequence is 14 residues long. This chain's CDR3 is CASSNQGIGGTVHF. The CDR3 DNA reads TGTGCCAGTAGTAATCAGGGGATTGGGGGTACAGTGCATTTT.

This chain uses TRBV19 with TRBJ2-2; 8 nucleotides agree with TRBD2. The length of the CDR3 is 16 residues. CDR1 LNHDA and CDR2 SQIVND come from the germline V gene (reference sequence). The trim removed 7 bases at V and 3 bases at J, leaving 10 bases unmatched. Written as DNA, the CDR3 is TGTGCCAGTAAGAGTCATCCAGCGGGAGACACCGGGGAGCTGTTTTTT. Its translation: CASKSHPAGDTGELFF.